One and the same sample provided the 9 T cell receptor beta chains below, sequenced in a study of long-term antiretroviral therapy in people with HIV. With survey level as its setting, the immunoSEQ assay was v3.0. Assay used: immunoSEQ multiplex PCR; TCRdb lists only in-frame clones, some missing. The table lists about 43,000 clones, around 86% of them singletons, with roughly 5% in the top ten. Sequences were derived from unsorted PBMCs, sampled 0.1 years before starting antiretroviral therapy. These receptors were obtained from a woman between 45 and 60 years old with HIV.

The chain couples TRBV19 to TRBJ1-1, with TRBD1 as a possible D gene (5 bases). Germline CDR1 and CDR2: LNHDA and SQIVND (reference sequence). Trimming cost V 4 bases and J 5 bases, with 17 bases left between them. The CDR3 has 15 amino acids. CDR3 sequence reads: CASSRDRSRGTEAFF. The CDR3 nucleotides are TGTGCCAGTAGTAGAGACAGATCTCGTGGGACTGAAGCTTTCTTT. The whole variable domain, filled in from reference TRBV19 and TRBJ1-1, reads DGGITQSPKYLFRKEGQNVTLSCEQNLNHDAMYWYRQDPGQGLRLIYYSQIVNDFQKGDIAEGYSVSREKKESFPLTVTSAQKNPTAFYLCASSRDRSRGTEAFFGQGTRLTVV.

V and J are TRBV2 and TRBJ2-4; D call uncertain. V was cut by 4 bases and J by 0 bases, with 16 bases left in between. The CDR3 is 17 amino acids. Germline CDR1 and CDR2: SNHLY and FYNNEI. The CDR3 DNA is TGTGCCAGCAGTGCACCCCGGGCCAGTTTAGCCAAAAACATTCAGTACTTC. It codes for CASSAPRASLAKNIQYF.

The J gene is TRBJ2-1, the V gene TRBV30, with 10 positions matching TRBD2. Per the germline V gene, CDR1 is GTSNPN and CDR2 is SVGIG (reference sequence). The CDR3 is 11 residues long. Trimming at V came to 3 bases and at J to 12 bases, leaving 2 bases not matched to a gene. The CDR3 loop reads CAWSSGGVQFF. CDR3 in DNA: TGTGCCTGGAGCAGCGGGGGGGTGCAGTTCTTC.

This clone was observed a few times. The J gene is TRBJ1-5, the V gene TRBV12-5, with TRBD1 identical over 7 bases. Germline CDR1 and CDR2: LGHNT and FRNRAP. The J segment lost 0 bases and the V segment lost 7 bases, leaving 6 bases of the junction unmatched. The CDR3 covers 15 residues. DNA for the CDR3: TGTGCTAGTGCCCCGGGACAGTCTAGCAATCAGCCCCAGCATTTT. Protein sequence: CASAPGQSSNQPQHF.

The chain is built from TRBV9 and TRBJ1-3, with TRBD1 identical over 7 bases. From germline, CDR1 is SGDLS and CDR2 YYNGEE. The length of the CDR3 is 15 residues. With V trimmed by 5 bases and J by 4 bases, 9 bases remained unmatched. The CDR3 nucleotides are TGTGCCAGCAGTGACAGGGTAGGCGAAGGAAACACCATATATTTT. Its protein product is CASSDRVGEGNTIYF.

CDR3 DNA sequence: TGTGCCAGCAGCTTCGTCGGGGTTGACTATGGCTACACCTTC. Its protein is CASSFVGVDYGYTF. The chain combines TRBV7-2 with TRBJ1-2; D unresolved. The CDR3 runs 14 residues. Trimming cost V 3 bases and J 3 bases, with 11 bases left between them. Per the germline V gene, CDR1 is SGHTA and CDR2 is FQGNSA.

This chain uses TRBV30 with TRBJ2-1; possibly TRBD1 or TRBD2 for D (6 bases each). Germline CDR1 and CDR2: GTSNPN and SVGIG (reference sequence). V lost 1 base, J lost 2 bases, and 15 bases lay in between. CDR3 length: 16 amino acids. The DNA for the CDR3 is TGTGCCTGGAGTGAGGCCGGGGGCGGCCCCTACAATGAGCAGTTCTTC. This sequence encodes CAWSEAGGGPYNEQFF.

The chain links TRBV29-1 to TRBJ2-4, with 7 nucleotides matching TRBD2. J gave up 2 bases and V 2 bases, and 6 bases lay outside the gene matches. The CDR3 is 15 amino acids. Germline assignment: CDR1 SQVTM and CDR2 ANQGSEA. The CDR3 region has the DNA TGCAGCGTTGAACTAGCCGGGGGGTCCAAAAACATTCAGTACTTC. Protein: CSVELAGGSKNIQYF.

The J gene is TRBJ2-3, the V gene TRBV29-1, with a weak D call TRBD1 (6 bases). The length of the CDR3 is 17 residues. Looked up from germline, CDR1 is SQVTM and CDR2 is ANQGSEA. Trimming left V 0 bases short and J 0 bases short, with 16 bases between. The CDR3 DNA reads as TGCAGCGTTGAAGATCAAGCCGGGACACTTAGCACAGATACGCAGTATTTT. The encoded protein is CSVEDQAGTLSTDTQYF.